These 16 T cell receptor beta chains share one sample of origin, sequenced in a study of blood T cell repertoires in COVID-19. Some clones are missing from TCRdb's copy, which holds only in-frame ones; the method was immunoSEQ multiplex PCR. The table includes 160,000 or so clones, roughly 80% detected once. Sequencing used peripheral blood. All receptors derive from an elderly woman with acute or convalescent COVID-19.

J is TRBJ1-6 and V is TRBV18; TRBD1 aligns across 8 bases. Trimming took 6 bases from V and 6 from J; bases not matched to a gene: 4. Germline V gene data show CDR1 as KGHSH and CDR2 as LQKENI. The CDR3 extends over 14 amino acids. CDR3 amino acids: CASSRTGTNSPLHF. CDR3 DNA sequence: TGTGCCAGCTCCAGGACAGGGACTAATTCACCCCTCCACTTT.

V and J are TRBV7-2 and TRBJ1-3; D gene unclear. The CDR3 is made up of 16 amino acids. From germline, CDR1 is SGHTA and CDR2 FQGNSA. Trimming removed 5 bases at V and 0 bases at J, with 14 bases between. CDR3 in DNA: TGTGCCAGCAGCCCCCCGGTAGCCGTCTCTGGAAACACCATATATTTT. Its translation: CASSPPVAVSGNTIYF. Filled out from reference TRBV7-2 and TRBJ1-3, the complete variable domain reads GAGVSQSPSNKVTEKGKDVELRCDPISGHTALYWYRQSLGQGLEFLIYFQGNSAPDKSGLPSDRFSAERTGGSVSTLTIQRTQQEDSAVYLCASSPPVAVSGNTIYFGEGSWLTVV.

The gene calls are TRBV3-1 (or the pseudogene TRBV3-2) and TRBJ2-5; 13 bases align to TRBD2. V shed 3 bases and J 1 base; nucleotides not matched to a gene: 5. Germline V gene lookup returns CDR1 LGHDT and CDR2 YNNKEL (reference sequence). CDR3 size: 17 residues. CDR3 sequence reads: CASSHVTSGGLQETQYF. CDR3 DNA sequence: TGTGCCAGCAGCCATGTGACTAGCGGGGGGCTCCAAGAGACCCAGTACTTC.

Written as DNA, the CDR3 is TGTGCCAGCAGCCCCTCAGGACAGGGCAATTCACCCCTCCACTTT. Residues: CASSPSGQGNSPLHF. The chain uses TRBV3-1 (or the pseudogene TRBV3-2) and TRBJ1-6; 8 bases fit TRBD1. Germline V gives CDR1 LGHDT, CDR2 YNNKEL (reference sequence). The trim removed 4 bases at V and 7 bases at J, leaving 6 bases unmatched. This CDR3 spans 15 amino acids.

The V call is TRBV6-6, the J call TRBJ1-4; D is unresolved. Germline-derived CDR1 and CDR2 are MNHNY and SVGAGI (reference sequence). This CDR3 is 15 amino acids long. The V and J ends lost 6 bases and 5 bases respectively, with 16 bases between them. CDR3 bases: TGTGCCAGCAGAGAGGACGCGGGTAGCAATGAAAAACTGTTTTTT. This encodes CASREDAGSNEKLFF.

V usage is TRBV5-4 and J usage is TRBJ1-1; D unclear. Deletions cut 2 bases from V and 1 base from J, with 6 bases between. The V gene's germline CDR1 is SGHNT and CDR2 YYREEE (reference sequence). This CDR3 contains 13 residues. CDR3 in DNA: TGTGCCAGCAGCTTCGTGGCGAACACTGAAGCTTTCTTT. Translating it yields CASSFVANTEAFF. The full variable domain, with the rest looked up from reference TRBV5-4 and TRBJ1-1, is ETGVTQSPTHLIKTRGQQVTLRCSSQSGHNTVSWYQQALGQGPQFIFQYYREEENGRGNFPPRFSGLQFPNYSSELNVNALELDDSALYLCASSFVANTEAFFGQGTRLTVV.

The V gene is TRBV19, the J gene TRBJ1-5; D remains unclear. The V end lost 0 bases, the J end lost 7 bases, and 13 bases lay between the germline ends. The CDR3 is made up of 15 amino acids. From germline, CDR1 is LNHDA and CDR2 SQIVND (reference sequence). The chain's CDR3 is CASSIDGDQGQPQHF. The CDR3 bases are TGTGCCAGTAGTATAGACGGGGATCAAGGACAGCCCCAGCATTTT.

The V and J genes are TRBV10-3 and TRBJ1-2; D call uncertain. Germline V lookup: CDR1 ENHRY, CDR2 SYGVKD. The CDR3 extends over 16 amino acids. Trimming pared 8 bases from V and 6 bases from J, leaving 25 bases between. CDR3 in amino acids: CAIEGGDTGKTNGYTF. In DNA form, the CDR3 reads TGTGCCATCGAGGGTGGAGACACGGGCAAAACTAATGGCTACACCTTC.

This clone was counted between two and nine times. The chain combines TRBV10-2 with TRBJ2-7, with a possible D match to TRBD1 (8 bases). This CDR3 comprises 15 residues. Germline V lookup: CDR1 WSHSY, CDR2 SAAADI. The ends were cut back, 7 bases at V and 7 bases at J, with 23 bases in the middle. The CDR3 nucleotides read TGCGCCAGCAATTCCGGCACAGGGGGGGTCGGGGAGCAGTACTTC. Its protein is CASNSGTGGVGEQYF.

The chain is built from TRBV28 and TRBJ2-1, with TRBD2 matching 11 bases. Trimming at V came to 6 bases and at J to 2 bases, leaving 12 bases not matched to a gene. Germline CDR1 and CDR2: MDHEN and SYDVKM. CDR3 length: 18 residues. CDR3 residues: CASSRPGLAEGAYNEQFF. CDR3 sequence (DNA): TGTGCCAGCAGCCGACCGGGACTAGCGGAGGGGGCCTACAATGAGCAGTTCTTC.

V usage is TRBV19 and J usage is TRBJ2-1, with TRBD2 matching 14 bases. Losses at the gene ends were 7 bases for V and 10 bases for J; bases not matched to a gene: 12. CDR3 length: 16 amino acids. Germline V CDR1 and CDR2: LNHDA, SQIVND (reference sequence). The CDR3 nucleotides are TGTGCCAGTACCTCCGGGACTAGCGGGAGCAGGGGCGAGCAGTTCTTC. Amino acid sequence: CASTSGTSGSRGEQFF.

The chain has TRBV5-1 and TRBJ2-3; TRBD2 aligns across 10 bases. V was pared by 4 bases and J by 0 bases, with 5 bases of the junction left unmatched. The CDR3 length is 16 residues. Per germline, CDR1 SGHRS and CDR2 YFSETQ. The CDR3 DNA reads as TGCGCCAGCAGCCCCGGGACTAGCGAGAGCACAGATACGCAGTATTTT. It yields the protein CASSPGTSESTDTQYF.

This clone was seen a handful of times. The V gene is TRBV6-5, the J gene TRBJ1-3; D is possibly TRBD1 (5 bases). The CDR3 is 14 residues long. Trimming shortened V by 7 bases and J by 0 bases, and 10 bases separated the two germline ends. Germline V gives CDR1 MNHEY, CDR2 SVGAGI. The CDR3 DNA is TGTGCCAGCACGGGGGAGCTCTCTGGAAACACCATATATTTT. This translates into CASTGELSGNTIYF.

For the CDR3, the DNA is TGCGCCAGCAGCCAAGGGGGCGTCACAGATACGCAGTATTTT. It specifies CASSQGGVTDTQYF. This chain links TRBV5-1 with TRBJ2-3; 7 bases match TRBD1. Unmatched junction bases numbered 4, after V lost 4 bases and J lost 2 bases. This CDR3 contains 14 residues. CDR1 and CDR2 (germline): SGHRS, YFSETQ. The variable domain in full, completed from reference TRBV5-1 and TRBJ2-3, reads KAGVTQTPRYLIKTRGQQVTLSCSPISGHRSVSWYQQTPGQGLQFLFEYFSETQRNKGNFPGRFSGRQFSNSRSEMNVSTLELGDSALYLCASSQGGVTDTQYFGPGTRLTVL.

The rearrangement links TRBV4-2 to TRBJ1-3; D might be TRBD1 (5 bases). V lost 0 bases and J 0 bases, leaving 6 bases between the germline ends. The CDR3 consists of 15 residues. The germline CDR1 and CDR2 sequences are LGHNA and YNFKEQ. CDR3 sequence reads: CASSQEGGSGNTIYF. CDR3 nucleotides: TGTGCCAGCAGCCAAGAGGGGGGCTCTGGAAACACCATATATTTT.

The rearrangement joins TRBV7-9 to TRBJ2-5; possibly TRBD2 for D (5 bases). This CDR3 has 15 amino acids. Germline CDR1 reads SEHNR; CDR2 reads FQNEAQ (reference sequence). V was trimmed by 7 bases and J by 5 bases, leaving 20 bases between them. The CDR3 protein is CASKPPFRGGETQYF. The CDR3 DNA is TGTGCCAGCAAGCCCCCTTTTCGAGGAGGCGAGACCCAGTACTTC.